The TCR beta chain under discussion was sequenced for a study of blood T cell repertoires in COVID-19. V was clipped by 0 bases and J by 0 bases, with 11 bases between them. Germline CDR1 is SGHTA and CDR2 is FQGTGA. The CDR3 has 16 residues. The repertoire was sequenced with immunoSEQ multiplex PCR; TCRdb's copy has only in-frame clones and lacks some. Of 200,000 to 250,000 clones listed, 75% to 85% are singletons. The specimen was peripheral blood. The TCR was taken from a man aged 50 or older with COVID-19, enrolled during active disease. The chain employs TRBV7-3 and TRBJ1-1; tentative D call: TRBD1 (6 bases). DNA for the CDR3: TGTGCCAGCAGCTTAACGGGTGCAGGGGTGAACACTGAAGCTTTCTTT. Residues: CASSLTGAGVNTEAFF.